This T cell receptor (beta chain) was captured in a study of identical twins. General study points: Models, which agreed with sharing between unrelated individuals, nonetheless underestimated the out-of-frame TCR alpha sharing seen in monozygotic twins. Some out-of-frame alpha sequences were shared by twins, and these showed excess low generation probability.

Healthy Caucasian individuals made up all the donors. In this sample, this clonotype turned up many times. Its antigen remains unknown. Addition of a universal primer site occurred through template switching, and cDNA carried unique molecular identifiers. TCRdb independently ran MiXCR on the 5' RACE reads; one entry per CDR3 protein. Altogether about 220,000 distinct CDR3 sequences are present, around 6.9% being singletons, with the ten largest covering around 1.8%. Germline V gene data show CDR1 as KGHDR and CDR2 as SFDVKD. This CDR3 has 11 amino acids. V shed 5 bases, J shed 9 bases, and the junction held 0 bases outside the gene matches. These same data were also listed under a study on yellow fever vaccine responses in identical twins.

Material for sequencing was memory (CD45RO+) T cells sorted from blood. The V gene is TRBV24-1, the J gene TRBJ2-1; 7 bases match TRBD2. The source of this sequence is a woman younger than 35 in good health. The DNA of the CDR3 is TGTGCCACCAGTGCGGGGGGTGAGCAGTTCTTC. It encodes CATSAGGEQFF.